Detailed here is one T cell receptor (beta chain). This entry belongs to a study of shared T cell receptors in the human thymus. Sequencing used immunoSEQ multiplex PCR; TCRdb keeps in-frame clones, though not all of them. Found here are approximately 580,000 clones, roughly 74% of them singletons; the top ten hold roughly 0.013%. V dropped 1 base and J dropped 8 bases, with 27 bases sitting between them. CDR3 length: 19 amino acids. Germline V gene sequence: CDR1 SEHNR, CDR2 FQNEAQ (reference sequence). Another study also made use of these data, one on human thymus T cells. That source adds: Those donating were healthy Finnish infants in corrective surgery for congenital heart defects. Thymic resections from corrective heart surgery supplied the tissue. Apparent skewing of V and J gene usage characterized both thymic and blood repertoires.

Material for sequencing was thymocytes. The chain employs TRBV7-9 and TRBJ2-1; possible D gene TRBD2, 6 bases. The receptor was isolated from a boy under three years old with a congenital heart defect. DNA for the CDR3: TGTGCCAGCAGCTTAGACCGGAGCTCAGTGGAGGGGAAGGCATATGAGCAGTTCTTC. It specifies CASSLDRSSVEGKAYEQFF.